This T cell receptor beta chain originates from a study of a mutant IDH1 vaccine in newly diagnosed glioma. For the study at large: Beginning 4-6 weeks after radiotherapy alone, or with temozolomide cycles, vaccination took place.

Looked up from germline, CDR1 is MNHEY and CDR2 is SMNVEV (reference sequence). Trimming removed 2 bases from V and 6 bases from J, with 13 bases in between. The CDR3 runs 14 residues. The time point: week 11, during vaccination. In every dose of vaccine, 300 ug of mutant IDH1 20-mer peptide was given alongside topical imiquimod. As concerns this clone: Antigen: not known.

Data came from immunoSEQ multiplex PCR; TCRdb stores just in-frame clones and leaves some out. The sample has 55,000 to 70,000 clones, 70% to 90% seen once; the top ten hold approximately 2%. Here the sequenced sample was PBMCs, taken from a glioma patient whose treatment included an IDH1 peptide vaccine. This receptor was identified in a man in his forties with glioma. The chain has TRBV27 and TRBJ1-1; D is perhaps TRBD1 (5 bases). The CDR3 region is CASSLIPRGAEAFF. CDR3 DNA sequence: TGTGCCAGCAGTTTAATTCCTCGAGGGGCTGAAGCTTTCTTT.